The following is a TCR beta chain sequence with its context. Original data processing: Nucleated cell number was recorded as an estimate derived from reference gene primer amplification. The data were produced by immunoSEQ multiplex PCR, yet TCRdb's version contains in-frame clones alone and is incomplete. The DNA gave D and trimming, while V, J and clone size come from that table. The sample contains roughly 250,000 clones, approximately 84% of which appear only once. This sample is drawn from a study of blood T cell repertoires in COVID-19. Study context: Collection of acute and convalescent COVID-19 samples took place in the United States, Italy and Spain. T cells, B-cell-depleted T cells, or PBMCs provided the cDNA or gDNA that served as material.

After removal of 5 bases from V and 3 bases from J, the junction contained 6 bases not matched to a gene. Germline V CDR1 and CDR2: SGHRS, YFSETQ. The CDR3 loop spans 14 amino acids. This TCR was recovered from a man aged 45 to 65 with acute or convalescent COVID-19. Sequencing was done on a sample of peripheral blood. This sequence joins TRBV5-1 and TRBJ2-7; 9 bases are shared with TRBD2. Here the CDR3 reads CASRTSSGGYEQYF. The CDR3 bases are TGCGCCAGCAGGACCAGTAGCGGGGGCTACGAGCAGTACTTC.